Below are 29 T cell receptor beta chains sequenced from a single sample in a study of blood T cell repertoires in COVID-19. This table comes from immunoSEQ multiplex PCR, and its TCRdb copy is limited to in-frame clones, with some not included. The table includes roughly 350,000 clones, about 89% detected once. The sample comprised peripheral blood. Receptors were obtained from a woman aged 25 to 39 with COVID-19, enrolled during active disease.

In nucleotides, the CDR3 is TGTGCCAGCAGCATCACAGGGGGTGCGATTACTGAAGCTTTCTTT. This encodes CASSITGGAITEAFF. This chain uses TRBV7-3 with TRBJ1-1; 8 bases align to TRBD1. This CDR3 contains 15 residues. From germline, CDR1 is SGHTA and CDR2 FQGTGA. Trimming took 5 bases from V and 5 from J; bases not matched to a gene: 10.

The chain employs TRBV28 and TRBJ1-5, with TRBD1 matching over 7 bases. Germline CDR1 and CDR2: MDHEN and SYDVKM. This CDR3 has 14 amino acids. J was trimmed by 6 bases and V by 2 bases; bases with no gene match: 4. For the CDR3, the DNA is TGTGCCAGCAGTTTAGGAGGGGGCACTCAGCCCCAGCATTTT. It encodes CASSLGGGTQPQHF.

CDR3 sequence: CASSLSGVGSPLHF. DNA of the CDR3: TGTGCCAGCAGTTTATCAGGGGTTGGTTCACCCCTCCACTTT. The gene calls are TRBV28 and TRBJ1-6, with D perhaps TRBD1 (6 bases). From germline, CDR1 is MDHEN and CDR2 SYDVKM. V was cut by 1 base and J by 9 bases, with 10 bases left in between. CDR3 length equals 14 residues. Full variable domain (missing parts from reference TRBV28 and TRBJ1-6): DVKVTQSSRYLVKRTGEKVFLECVQDMDHENMFWYRQDPGLGLRLIYFSYDVKMKEKGDIPEGYSVSREKKERFSLILESASTNQTSMYLCASSLSGVGSPLHFGNGTRLTVT.

The V call is TRBV4-1, the J call TRBJ2-4; tentatively, D is TRBD2 (6 bases). Germline V lookup: CDR1 MGHRA, CDR2 YSYEKL. The germline V and J ends were trimmed by 4 bases and 2 bases, with 18 bases remaining between them. The CDR3 totals 17 residues. This CDR3 reads CASSLAGGTVSKNIQYF. CDR3 DNA sequence: TGCGCCAGCAGCCTCGCCGGAGGGACGGTTTCCAAAAACATTCAGTACTTC.

The V gene is TRBV19, the J gene TRBJ2-1; 8 nucleotides match TRBD1. Per germline, CDR1 LNHDA and CDR2 SQIVND (reference sequence). This CDR3 spans 13 amino acids. Trimming took 7 bases from V and 7 from J; bases not matched to a gene: 6. The CDR3 region is CASNRGLRNEQFF. CDR3 coding DNA: TGTGCCAGTAACAGGGGGTTACGGAATGAGCAGTTCTTC.

The gene calls are TRBV19 and TRBJ2-7, with 7 nucleotides matching TRBD1. Per germline, CDR1 LNHDA and CDR2 SQIVND (reference sequence). This CDR3 is 15 amino acids long. Trimming cost V 3 bases and J 0 bases; bases outside gene matches: 5. CDR3 DNA: TGTGCCAGTAGTATCTCCGGGACAGCCTCCTACGAGCAGTACTTC. Residues: CASSISGTASYEQYF.

The rearrangement uses TRBV4-1 and TRBJ2-7; TRBD2 matches at 9 bases. The V segment lost 5 bases and the J segment 2 bases; nucleotides outside the gene matches: 4. Germline CDR1 reads MGHRA; CDR2 reads YSYEKL. The CDR3 totals 14 residues. The CDR3 loop reads CASSAGTSPYEQYF. CDR3 bases: TGCGCCAGCAGCGCCGGGACTAGCCCCTACGAGCAGTACTTC.

The chain uses TRBV15 and TRBJ2-1; no firm D call. This CDR3 has 15 residues. V was pared by 2 bases and J by 6 bases, with 14 bases between. The germline CDR1 and CDR2 sequences are LNHNV and YYDKDF (reference sequence). The CDR3 nucleotides are TGTGCCACCAGCAGACTAGGTTTGAAAATCAATGAGCAGTTCTTC. Protein sequence: CATSRLGLKINEQFF.

CDR3 nucleotides: TGTGCCAGCAGTTTGAGATACAATGAGCAGTTCTTC. This codes for CASSLRYNEQFF. The chain employs TRBV12-3 or TRBV12-4 and TRBJ2-1, with D hard to call. CDR3 size: 12 residues. V lost 3 bases and J lost 4, with 4 bases in between.

This clone has a single count. The rearrangement links TRBV5-4 to TRBJ2-3; 9 bases match TRBD2. CDR3 length equals 17 residues. Trimming removed 4 bases from V and 4 bases from J; junction bases left unmatched: 13. Germline values: CDR1 SGHNT, CDR2 YYREEE (reference sequence). CDR3 residues: CASSHGRRAGGADTQYF. The CDR3 region has the DNA TGTGCCAGCAGCCACGGACGGCGAGCGGGAGGAGCAGATACGCAGTATTTT.

This clone appeared a few times. The CDR3: CSVHFLGQGEYEQYF. In DNA, the CDR3 is TGCAGCGTTCATTTTTTGGGACAGGGGGAATACGAGCAGTACTTC. The gene calls are TRBV29-1 and TRBJ2-7; 11 nucleotides match TRBD1. Germline CDR1 and CDR2: SQVTM and ANQGSEA. The V gene end was trimmed by 5 bases and the J gene end by 4 bases; junction bases not matched to a gene: 10. This CDR3 is 15 amino acids long.

The chain is built from TRBV4-1 and TRBJ2-7; 9 bases line up with TRBD1. Germline values: CDR1 MGHRA, CDR2 YSYEKL. The CDR3 consists of 14 residues. The trim removed 4 bases at V and 5 bases at J, leaving 6 bases unmatched. CDR3 sequence reads: CASSRADRGDEQYF. CDR3 nucleotides: TGCGCCAGCAGCCGGGCGGACAGGGGCGACGAGCAGTACTTC.

Turning to this clone: The same CDR3 arises from other DNA sequences in this sample as well. The chain joins TRBV6-5 to TRBJ1-2; TRBD1 aligns across 8 bases. CDR3 length equals 15 residues. Trimming at V came to 0 bases and at J to 2 bases, leaving 2 bases not matched to a gene. Germline lookup yields CDR1 MNHEY and CDR2 SVGAGI. This chain's CDR3 is CASSYSGQGNYGYTF. CDR3 in DNA: TGTGCCAGCAGTTACTCCGGACAGGGCAACTATGGCTACACCTTC.

The chain has TRBV27 and TRBJ1-5; D ambiguous. The CDR3 extends over 14 amino acids. CDR1 is MNHEY, CDR2 SMNVEV, per germline (reference sequence). Trimming removed 8 bases at V and 6 bases at J, with 17 bases between. For the CDR3, the DNA is TGTGCCAGCCGAACTTCCGGGAGAAGTCAGCCCCAGCATTTT. Its protein product is CASRTSGRSQPQHF.

This chain uses TRBV19 with TRBJ2-7; 9 bases agree with TRBD2. V lost 8 bases, J lost 7 bases, and 12 bases stayed unmatched. This CDR3 region has 14 residues. The V gene's germline CDR1 is LNHDA and CDR2 SQIVND (reference sequence). The CDR3 is CASWDSSGTGEQYF. The CDR3 DNA reads as TGTGCCAGTTGGGACTCTAGCGGGACGGGGGAGCAGTACTTC.

This clone was observed a few times. V usage is TRBV30 and J usage is TRBJ1-5; no firm D call. CDR3 length equals 15 residues. The V end was cut by 6 bases, the J end by 0 bases, with 15 bases between. Germline V CDR1 and CDR2: GTSNPN, SVGIG (reference sequence). The CDR3 DNA sequence: TGTGCCTGTTCTGGAGGGAGTTATAGCAATCAGCCCCAGCATTTT. As protein: CACSGGSYSNQPQHF.

The J gene is TRBJ2-5, the V gene TRBV24-1, with 12 bases lining up with TRBD2. CDR1 KGHDR and CDR2 SFDVKD come from the germline V gene. V dropped 4 bases and J dropped 0; count of bases not matched to a gene: 5. The CDR3 has 17 amino acids. CDR3 nucleotides: TGTGCCACCAGTGAAATGACTAGCGGGAGATACCAAGAGACCCAGTACTTC. This translates into CATSEMTSGRYQETQYF.

J is TRBJ1-2 and V is TRBV21-1; TRBD1 was called by the table and not checked on the DNA. TRBV21-1 is a listed pseudogene. This CDR3 contains 14 residues. The CDR3 loop reads CASRTDRPNYGYTF. In nucleotides, the CDR3 is TGTGCCAGCAGAACGGACAGACCTAACTATGGCTACACCTTC.

The genes are TRBV6-1 and TRBJ1-5, with D tentatively TRBD1 (6 bases). This CDR3 has 15 residues. The germline CDR1 and CDR2 sequences are MNHNS and SASEGT. With 1 base removed from V and 6 bases from J, the gap between germline ends came to 13 bases. The CDR3 reads CASSEGGQSIQPQHF. Written as DNA, the CDR3 is TGTGCCAGCAGTGAAGGGGGGCAGTCAATTCAGCCCCAGCATTTT.

The rearrangement links TRBV9 to TRBJ2-7; 8 nucleotides match TRBD2. With 0 bases clipped from V and 5 bases from J, the junction kept 7 bases outside the gene matches. CDR1 and CDR2 from the germline V gene are SGDLS and YYNGEE. This CDR3 contains 15 residues. CDR3 amino acids: CASSVGGGGMDEQYF. Written as DNA, the CDR3 is TGTGCCAGCAGCGTAGGAGGCGGGGGGATGGACGAGCAGTACTTC.

The chain joins TRBV11-1 to TRBJ1-2; 8 bases match TRBD1. The CDR3 runs to 15 residues. In germline, CDR1 is SGHAT, CDR2 FQDESV (reference sequence). J lost 6 bases, V lost 5 bases, and 11 bases had no gene match. The CDR3 DNA is TGTGCCAGCAGCCCCCAGTCCAGGGGGCAAGATGGCTACACCTTC. Encoded protein: CASSPQSRGQDGYTF. Supplemented by reference TRBV11-1 and TRBJ1-2, the full variable domain reads EAEVAQSPRYKITEKSQAVAFWCDPISGHATLYWYRQILGQGPELLVQFQDESVVDDSQLPKDRFSAERLKGVDSTLKIQPAELGDSAMYLCASSPQSRGQDGYTFGSGTRLTVV.

The J gene is TRBJ2-3, the V gene TRBV6-4, with TRBD2 matching 10 bases. The V segment lost 3 bases and the J segment 0 bases; nucleotides outside the gene matches: 0. The CDR3 covers 15 residues. Germline loops: CDR1 MRHNA, CDR2 SNTAGT. DNA for the CDR3: TGTGCCAGCAGTGAGGGACTAGCGAGCACAGATACGCAGTATTTT. It specifies CASSEGLASTDTQYF.

The chain uses TRBV7-9 and TRBJ2-5; TRBD2 aligns across 11 bases. This CDR3 contains 18 residues. J gave up 3 bases and V 5 bases, and 14 bases lay outside the gene matches. Germline CDR1 SEHNR, CDR2 FQNEAQ (reference sequence). CDR3 in amino acids: CASSPNFRLAGLEETQYF. In nucleotides, the CDR3 is TGTGCCAGCAGCCCTAATTTCCGACTAGCGGGACTAGAAGAGACCCAGTACTTC. Combining the CDR3 with reference TRBV7-9 and TRBJ2-5 gives the whole variable domain DTGVSQNPRHKITKRGQNVTFRCDPISEHNRLYWYRQTLGQGPEFLTYFQNEAQLEKSRLLSDRFSAERPKGSFSTLEIQRTEQGDSAMYLCASSPNFRLAGLEETQYFGPGTRLLVL.

The CDR3, as DNA: TGTGCCACCAGTGTTCGAAGAGATGCAGATACGCAGTATTTT. The encoded protein is CATSVRRDADTQYF. The V and J genes are TRBV24-1 and TRBJ2-3; D unclear. There are 14 residues in the CDR3. Germline loops: CDR1 KGHDR, CDR2 SFDVKD. The V end lost 5 bases, the J end lost 4 bases, and 12 bases lay between the germline ends.

For this clone: In the same sample, other DNA sequences code for this CDR3. The CDR3 here is CAWSAGSGYTF. DNA of the CDR3: TGTGCCTGGAGTGCGGGGTCGGGCTACACCTTC. The chain uses TRBV30 and TRBJ1-2; no clear D gene. CDR1 is GTSNPN, CDR2 SVGIG, per germline (reference sequence). CDR3 length: 11 amino acids. V was pared by 1 base and J by 8 bases, with 8 bases between.

The rearrangement uses TRBV5-5 and TRBJ2-2; 9 nucleotides match TRBD2. Unmatched junction bases numbered 4, after V lost 1 base and J lost 6 bases. CDR1 is SGHKS, CDR2 YYEKEE, per germline (reference sequence). The CDR3 totals 15 residues. The CDR3 here is CASSLLREGPGELFF. As DNA, the CDR3 is TGTGCCAGCAGCTTGCTGCGGGAGGGCCCCGGGGAGCTGTTTTTT.

The chain combines TRBV25-1 with TRBJ2-5; weak D call: TRBD2 (5 bases). V lost 2 bases to trimming and J lost 2 bases, with 9 bases between them. In germline, CDR1 is MGHDK, CDR2 SYGVNS. This CDR3 is 14 amino acids long. The CDR3 spells CASSEPTTQETQYF. For the CDR3, the DNA is TGTGCCAGCAGTGAACCGACTACTCAAGAGACCCAGTACTTC.

The chain links TRBV2 to TRBJ2-7; D is unclear. V lost 6 bases, J lost 3 bases, and 3 bases lay in between. CDR1 and CDR2 (germline): SNHLY, FYNNEI. The CDR3 is made up of 10 amino acids. The CDR3 reads CASRSYEQYF. CDR3 in DNA: TGTGCCAGCAGGAGCTACGAGCAGTACTTC.

V is TRBV30 and J is TRBJ2-4; possible D gene TRBD1, 6 bases. This CDR3 comprises 19 residues. The V end was cut by 0 bases, the J end by 0 bases, with 21 bases between. Germline CDR1 is GTSNPN and CDR2 is SVGIG (reference sequence). CDR3 residues: CAWSVMDGTFILAKNIQYF. The DNA for the CDR3 is TGTGCCTGGAGTGTGATGGACGGGACATTTATACTAGCCAAAAACATTCAGTACTTC.